This T cell receptor beta chain is from a study of spatial heterogeneity in lung cancer. Study results and limitations: Counts of expanded alpha and beta TCRs within tumors tracked the tumor nonsynonymous mutation count.

Specified time point: sample taken at primary tumor resection. As concerns this clonotype: Its antigen is not identified. The junction departs from germline at one end; a sequencing error may be responsible.

One entry per CDR3 protein results from TCRdb running MiXCR on the 5' RACE reads. The sample gives roughly 5,200 distinct CDR3 sequences, roughly 4% of which show up once; roughly a quarter is in the top ten. The sequencing used lung tumor tissue, collected at surgery. This TCR came from a female donor with early-stage non-small cell lung cancer.

CDR3 sequence: CASSRDRVQGEQFF. The CDR3, as DNA: TGTGCTAGCAGCCGGGACAGGGTGCAGGGTGAGCAGTTCTTC. The V gene is TRBV7-6, the J gene TRBJ2-1; 9 bases match TRBD1. The V gene's germline CDR1 is SGHVS and CDR2 FNYEAQ. The CDR3 has 14 amino acids.